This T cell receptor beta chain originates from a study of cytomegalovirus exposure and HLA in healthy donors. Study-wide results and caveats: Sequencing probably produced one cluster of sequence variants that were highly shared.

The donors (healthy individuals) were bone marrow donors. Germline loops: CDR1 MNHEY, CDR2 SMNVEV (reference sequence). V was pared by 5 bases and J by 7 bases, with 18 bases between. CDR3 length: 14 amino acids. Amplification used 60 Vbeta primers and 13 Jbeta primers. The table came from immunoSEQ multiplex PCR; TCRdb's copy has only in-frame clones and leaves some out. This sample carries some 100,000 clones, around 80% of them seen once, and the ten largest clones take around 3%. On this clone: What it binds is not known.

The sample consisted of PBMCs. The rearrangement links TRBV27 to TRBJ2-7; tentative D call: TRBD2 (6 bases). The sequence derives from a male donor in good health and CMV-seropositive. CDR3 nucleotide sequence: TGTGCCAGCAGTGGCGGCGGGGTTCGCGGAGAGCAGTACTTC. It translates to CASSGGGVRGEQYF.